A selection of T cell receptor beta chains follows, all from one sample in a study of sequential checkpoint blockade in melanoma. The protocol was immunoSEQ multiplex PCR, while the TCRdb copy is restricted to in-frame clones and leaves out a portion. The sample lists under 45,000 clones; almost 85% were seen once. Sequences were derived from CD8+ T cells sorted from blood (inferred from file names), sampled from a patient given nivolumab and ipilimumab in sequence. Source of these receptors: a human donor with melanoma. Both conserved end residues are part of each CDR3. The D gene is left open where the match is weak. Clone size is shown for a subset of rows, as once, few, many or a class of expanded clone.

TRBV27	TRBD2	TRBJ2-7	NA	TGTGCCAGCAGTTTGGTGGCGGGGGGGCCCAGCGAGCAGTACTTC	CASSLVAGGPSEQYF
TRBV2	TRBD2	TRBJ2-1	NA	TGTGCCAGCAGTGACCCGGGACTAGCGGACAATGAGCAGTTCTTC	CASSDPGLADNEQFF
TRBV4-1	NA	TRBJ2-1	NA	TGCGCCAGCGCGGACAATGAGCAGTTCTTC	CASADNEQFF
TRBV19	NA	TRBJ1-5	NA	TGTGCCAGTAGTATGTCCCCTAATCAGCCCCAGCATTTT	CASSMSPNQPQHF
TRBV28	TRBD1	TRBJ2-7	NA	TGTGCCAGCAGCCCTCCATGGGACAGGGCGATCTACGAGCAGTACTTC	CASSPPWDRAIYEQYF
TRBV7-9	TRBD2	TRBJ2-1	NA	TGTGCCAGCAGCGGATCGTGGGGCGGGAGCCTAGGGTACAATGAGCAGTTCTTC	CASSGSWGGSLGYNEQFF
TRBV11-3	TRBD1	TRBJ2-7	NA	TGTGCCAGCAGTAAATCGGGACAGGGTGAAAGCTCCTACGAGCAGTACTTC	CASSKSGQGESSYEQYF
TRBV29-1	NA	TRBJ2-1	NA	TGCAGGGGAGCTCGGGGGGCCCACTACAATGAGCAGTTCTTC	CRGARGAHYNEQFF
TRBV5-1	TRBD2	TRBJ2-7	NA	TGCGCCAGCAGCCTCGGGACGGGGGGCTACGAGCAGTACTTC	CASSLGTGGYEQYF
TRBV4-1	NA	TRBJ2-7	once	TGCGCCAGCAGCCTCTTAGGCGGTGAGTTCCACGAGCAGTACTTC	CASSLLGGEFHEQYF
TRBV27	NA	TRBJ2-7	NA	TGTGCCAGCAGCCTTTCAGGGTCGGCCTACGAGCAGTACTTC	CASSLSGSAYEQYF
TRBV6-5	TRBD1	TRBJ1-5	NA	TGTGCCAGCAGCCAAGGGACAGCCCCTGATCAGCCCCAGCATTTT	CASSQGTAPDQPQHF
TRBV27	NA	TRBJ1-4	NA	TGTGCCAGCAATCTGAGACAGGCTAATGAAAAACTGTTTTTT	CASNLRQANEKLFF
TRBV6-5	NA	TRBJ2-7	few	TGTGCCAGCAGTCAAGGGGTAGGGGCCTCCTACGAGCAGTACTTC	CASSQGVGASYEQYF
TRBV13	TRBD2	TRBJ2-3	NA	TGTGCCAGCAGCCCAAGGACTAGCGGCGGTGGGACAGATACGCAGTATTTT	CASSPRTSGGGTDTQYF
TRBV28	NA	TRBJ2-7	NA	TGTGCCAGCAGTTTAAGAATAGAGGACAGACGCGAGCAGTACTTC	CASSLRIEDRREQYF
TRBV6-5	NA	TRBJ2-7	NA	TGTGCCAGCAGTTACTCGGACAGCTCCTACGAGCAGTACTTC	CASSYSDSSYEQYF
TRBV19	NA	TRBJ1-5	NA	TGTGCCAGTAGTATTTCGCAGTATACCAATCAGCCCCAGCATTTT	CASSISQYTNQPQHF
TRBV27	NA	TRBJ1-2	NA	TGTGCCAGCAGTTTAGCGGGAGACTATGGCTACACCTTC	CASSLAGDYGYTF
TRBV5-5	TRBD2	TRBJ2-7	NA	TGTGCCAGCAGCTTGGCAGGACTAGGCTACGAGCAGTACTTC	CASSLAGLGYEQYF
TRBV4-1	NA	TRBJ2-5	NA	TGCGCCAGCAGCCCCGTGTCCCAAGAGACCCAGTACTTC	CASSPVSQETQYF
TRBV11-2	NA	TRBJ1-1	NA	TGTGCCAGCAGCTACAGCATGAACACTGAAGCTTTCTTT	CASSYSMNTEAFF
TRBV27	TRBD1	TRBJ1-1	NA	TGTGCCAGCAGTCCGACAGGGGCTGAAGCTTTCTTT	CASSPTGAEAFF
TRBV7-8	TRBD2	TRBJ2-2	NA	TGTGCCAGCAGCTTTCGAGGACTAGCGGAGAACACCGGGGAGCTGTTTTTT	CASSFRGLAENTGELFF
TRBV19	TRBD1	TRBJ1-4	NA	TGTGCCAGTACGGGGGACAGGGGCGTCGAAAAACTGTTTTTT	CASTGDRGVEKLFF
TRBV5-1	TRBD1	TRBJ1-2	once	TGCGCCAGCAGCTTCTCGGGACAGGGGTTCTATGGCTACACCTTC	CASSFSGQGFYGYTF
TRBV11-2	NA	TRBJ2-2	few	TGTGCCAGCAGTTACAGGGACGGGGAGCTGTTTTTT	CASSYRDGELFF
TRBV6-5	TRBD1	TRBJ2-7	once	TGTGCCAGCAGTTACATGCCGGGACAGGGAAACGAGCAGTACTTC	CASSYMPGQGNEQYF
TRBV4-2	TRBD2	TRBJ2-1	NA	TGTGCCAGCAGCCAAGAGGCGGGAGTAGACAATGAGCAGTTCTTC	CASSQEAGVDNEQFF
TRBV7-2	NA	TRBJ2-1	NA	TGTGCCAGCAGCTTATTGGCTGGGCCTCCCAGCTCCTACAATGAGCAGTTCTTC	CASSLLAGPPSSYNEQFF
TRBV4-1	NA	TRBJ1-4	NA	TGCGCCAGCAGCCAGGGGCCGGGGGGTGAAGAAAAACTGTTTTTT	CASSQGPGGEEKLFF
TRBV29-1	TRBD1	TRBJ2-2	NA	TGCAGCGTTGACGAGGGGGCAAAGGGAACCGGGGAGCTGTTTTTT	CSVDEGAKGTGELFF
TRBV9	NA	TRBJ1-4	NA	TGTGCCAGCAGCGACCCGATCGACGGAGAAGAAAAACTGTTTTTT	CASSDPIDGEEKLFF
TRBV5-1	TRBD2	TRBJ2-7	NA	TGCGCCAGCACCATGACTAGCGGGGGTTCCTACGAGCAGTACTTC	CASTMTSGGSYEQYF
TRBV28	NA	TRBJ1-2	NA	TGTGCCAGCAGTTTCTCCACGTGGCCCTATGGCTACACCTTC	CASSFSTWPYGYTF
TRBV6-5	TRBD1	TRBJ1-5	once	TGTGCCAGCAGGGCGACAGGGGGCAGTCAGCCCCAGCATTTT	CASRATGGSQPQHF
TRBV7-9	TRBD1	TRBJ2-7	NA	TGTGCCAGCAGCTCAGACCCTAACAGGGGGACTTACTACGAGCAGTACTTC	CASSSDPNRGTYYEQYF
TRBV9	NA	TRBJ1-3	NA	TGTGCCAGCAGCGTAGCTGTTAGTCTGGGGCCTGGAAACACCATATATTTT	CASSVAVSLGPGNTIYF
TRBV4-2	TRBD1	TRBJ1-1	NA	TGTGCCAGCAGCCCAATTGGGACAGGGTTATCGAACACTGAAGCTTTCTTT	CASSPIGTGLSNTEAFF
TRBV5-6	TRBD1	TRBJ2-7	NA	TGTGCCAGCAGCTTTCCGGGACAGGGGCTTTGGGAGCAGTACTTC	CASSFPGQGLWEQYF
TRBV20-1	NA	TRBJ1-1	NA	TGCAGTGTTGTAGTATACACTGAAGCTTTCTTT	CSVVVYTEAFF
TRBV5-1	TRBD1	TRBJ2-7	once	TGCGCCAGCAGCTTAGGACAGGGGGCGGACGAGCAGTACTTC	CASSLGQGADEQYF
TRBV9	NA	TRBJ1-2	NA	TGTGCCAGCAGCTCGGGTCTAGCTGGCTACACCTTC	CASSSGLAGYTF
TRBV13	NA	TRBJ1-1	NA	TGTGCCAGCAGCTCGGATTTAATAGGGGTCACTGAAGCTTTCTTT	CASSSDLIGVTEAFF
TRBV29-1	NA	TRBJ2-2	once	TGCAGCGTTACGGGACAGAACACCGGGGAGCTGTTTTTT	CSVTGQNTGELFF
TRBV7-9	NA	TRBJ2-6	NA	TGTGCCAGCAGCTTGGTAGTAGCTGGGGCCAACGTCCTGACTTTC	CASSLVVAGANVLTF
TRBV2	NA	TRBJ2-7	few	TGTGCCAGCGCACAGGACAGCAACTCCTACGAGCAGTACTTC	CASAQDSNSYEQYF
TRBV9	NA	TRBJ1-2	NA	TGTGCCAGCAGCCCCCTGGCAGTAAACTATGGCTACACCTTC	CASSPLAVNYGYTF
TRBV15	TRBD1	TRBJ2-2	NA	TGTGCCACCAGCAGGGGGTGGGGCAGGGGGCTTCTGAACACCGGGGAGCTGTTTTTT	CATSRGWGRGLLNTGELFF
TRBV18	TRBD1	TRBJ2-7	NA	TGTGCCAGCTCCACCAGACCCACCGGACAGGGGTTTACTTACGAGCAGTACTTC	CASSTRPTGQGFTYEQYF
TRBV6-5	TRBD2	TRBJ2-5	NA	TGTGCCAGCAGTTACTCACGGGGGGTATGGGAGACCCAGTACTTC	CASSYSRGVWETQYF
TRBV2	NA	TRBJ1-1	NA	TGTGCCAGCAGTGAATCCGCAGGTAGTATGTCGGACACTGAAGCTTTCTTT	CASSESAGSMSDTEAFF
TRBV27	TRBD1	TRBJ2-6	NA	TGTGCCAGCGGGGGACAGGGTTTCTCTGGGGCCAACGTCCTGACTTTC	CASGGQGFSGANVLTF
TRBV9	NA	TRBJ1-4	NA	TGTGCCAGCAGCGTCGAAGGACAGTCTGAAAAACTGTTTTTT	CASSVEGQSEKLFF
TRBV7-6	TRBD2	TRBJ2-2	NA	TGTGCCAGCAGCTGGGGGGGCACCGGGGAGCTGTTTTTT	CASSWGGTGELFF
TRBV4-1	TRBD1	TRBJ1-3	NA	TGCGCCAGCAGCCAAGGCCTGGGACAGACCATCGGGGGAGACACCATATATTTT	CASSQGLGQTIGGDTIYF
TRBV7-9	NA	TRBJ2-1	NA	TGTGCCAGCAGTTACAGTGCGCCGGTCAATGAGCAGTTCTTC	CASSYSAPVNEQFF
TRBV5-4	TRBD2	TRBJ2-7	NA	TGTGCCAGCAGCGTGGGACTAGCGGGAAAGGGCTACGAGCAGTACTTC	CASSVGLAGKGYEQYF
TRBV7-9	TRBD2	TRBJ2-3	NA	TGTGCCAGCAGCTTAATAGGGGACTATTCTAGCACAGATACGCAGTATTTT	CASSLIGDYSSTDTQYF
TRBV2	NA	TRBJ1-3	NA	TGTGCCAGCAGCTCCAGGGTGGGCGGAAACACCATATATTTT	CASSSRVGGNTIYF